This record looks at one T cell receptor beta chain sequence and its context. This clonotype is medium-sized (0.01 to 0.1%) in its sample. Its cognate antigen has yet to be identified. No base-level quality is on record; no much larger clone is a single base apart. Bone marrow was sampled from every patient at the time of active disease. Isolation of bone marrow mononuclear cells was performed by Ficoll-Hypaque density gradient centrifugation. Myeloma plasma cells were removed and CD138-negative cells were collected by negative selection after labeling with CD138 magnetic microbeads on a MACS separator. Purity of the isolated cells was checked by flow cytometry on an Attune NxT using CD138 antibodies. TRIzol reagent was used to extract total RNA, which was then quantified with a NanoDrop spectrophotometer. Paired RNA-seq and IR-seq were performed on each patient's CD138-negative bone marrow sample.

The data belong to a study of read filtering for tumor transcriptome and immune sequencing (dated by TCRdb to between 2020 and 2021). For the wider study: The cohort had 17 male and approximately 15 female patients with a mean age of roughly 70 years, ranging from about 45 to 85. By revised international staging, roughly eight patients were R-ISS I, roughly 17 were R-ISS II and roughly 7 were R-ISS III. After DNase treatment, whole-transcriptome libraries were prepared with the TruSeq RNA Access Library Prep Kit. TCR-region mapped reads per sample ranged from about 4 to 10.27 million with IR-seq versus only roughly 85 to 1273 with RNA-seq. Using the same bone marrow samples, the study ran both targeted immune repertoire sequencing and bulk whole-transcriptome sequencing and then compared the TCR repertoires from each method. One main goal was a read-filtering strategy for immune repertoire data, in particular deciding whether clonotypes backed by only one read should be removed. Study-wide conclusions, independent of this receptor: The correlation between IR-seq and RNA-seq shared clonotype proportions rose when single-read clonotypes were removed. Single-read clonotypes made up around 82% of clonotypes but only approximately 3.7% of total reads in IR-seq, compared with 65% to 75% of clonotypes and 35% to 45% of reads in RNA-seq. Rather than purified T cells, the sorted CD138-negative fraction was a mixed bone marrow immune population. Compared with RNA-seq, IR-seq captured clonotypes at much higher depth and more reliably, and a smaller IR-seq throughput was enough to identify most shared clonotypes.

Starting from 400 ng RNA, TCR libraries were constructed with the Immunoverse kit using molecular barcoded adaptors that cover the alpha/delta and beta/gamma chains. The same RNA used for transcriptome sequencing was used for TCR library preparation. Sequencing of TCR libraries was carried out on an Illumina HiSeq 4000 with 2 x 150 cycles. As for the authors' bioinformatics: With MiXCR, TCR reads were aligned to human V, D, J and C references and assembled into CDR3 clonotypes, with quality filtering and error correction included. Clonotype counts and gene usage diversity were analyzed with the tcR package in R. Raw mapping reads were checked after the RNA-seq reads had been mapped by STAR aligner version 2.5.3a onto the human GRCh37 genome. To test the effect of sequencing depth on detected clonotypes, IR-seq fastq files were randomly downsampled using Seqtk 1.3. TCRdb ran its own pipeline on the public reads, namely fastp trimming at Q25 and MiXCR clone calling, and kept in-frame beta chains. Each entry merges the rows of one CDR3 protein and shows their most common DNA and genes. The V and J calls reflect TCRdb's pipeline rather than the authors' work. The sample yields under 7,000 distinct CDR3 sequences; about 20% were counted once. Jointly, the top ten make up roughly 24% of the sample.

The sample was a population of CD138-negative cells sorted from bone marrow. What the cell subset or site label conveys for this sample: bone marrow mononuclear cells depleted of CD138+ plasma/myeloma cells by negative magnetic selection. This sequence was found in a donor aged 40 or over with multiple myeloma.

CDR3 loop: CSASGLANINEQFF. The nucleotides read TGCAGTGCTAGTGGGCTAGCGAATATTAATGAGCAGTTCTTC. The V gene is TRBV20-1 and the J gene is TRBJ2-1, with TRBD2 tentatively as D gene (6 bases match). Sequences DFQATT (CDR1) and SNEGSKA (CDR2) are obtained from the germline V gene (reference sequence). The V end loses 3 bases and the J end loses 7 bases, and a stretch of 16 bases separates them. The CDR3 runs 14 residues from the cysteine to the phenylalanine. The read is trimmed to its CDR3 DNA, 42 bases read in frame from base 1.